These 9 T cell receptor beta chains came from one sample sequenced in a study of blood T cell repertoires in COVID-19. The method was immunoSEQ multiplex PCR; TCRdb's version includes in-frame clones alone and lacks a portion of them. The table includes roughly 55,000 clones, around 79% detected once. Sequencing used peripheral blood. The receptors were gathered from a man aged 55 to 70 with acute or convalescent COVID-19.

The V gene is TRBV6-5, the J gene TRBJ1-4, with TRBD1 identical over 7 bases. With V trimmed by 5 bases and J by 7 bases, 4 bases remained unmatched. Germline CDR1 is MNHEY and CDR2 is SVGAGI. This CDR3 region has 13 residues. The CDR3 loop is CASSSQGGEKLFF. The CDR3 DNA follows: TGTGCCAGCAGTAGCCAGGGGGGTGAAAAACTGTTTTTT.

The J gene is TRBJ1-2, the V gene TRBV27, with 11 positions matching TRBD1. With V trimmed by 1 base and J by 5 bases, 9 bases remained unmatched. Germline CDR1 MNHEY, CDR2 SMNVEV (reference sequence). This CDR3 comprises 17 residues. Written as DNA, the CDR3 is TGTGCCAGCAGTTTATACCGGGACAGGGGGGTTGCTTATGGCTACACCTTC. Its protein product is CASSLYRDRGVAYGYTF.

This clone was seen only a few times. The gene calls are TRBV30 and TRBJ2-6; a weak D match, TRBD1 (5 bases). The CDR3 extends over 14 amino acids. V was shortened by 0 bases and J by 3 bases, with 6 bases between the two germline ends. Germline CDR1 is GTSNPN and CDR2 is SVGIG (reference sequence). CDR3 DNA sequence: TGTGCCTGGAGTGTCAGGGTTGGGGCCAACGTCCTGACTTTC. Translation gives CAWSVRVGANVLTF. Full variable domain (rest looked up from reference TRBV30 and TRBJ2-6): SQTIHQWPATLVQPVGSPLSLECTVEGTSNPNLYWYRQAAGRGLQLLFYSVGIGQISSEVPQNLSASRPQDRQFILSSKKLLLSDSGFYLCAWSVRVGANVLTFGAGSRLTVL.

V and J are TRBV27 and TRBJ1-5; TRBD1 matches at 7 bases. Trimming cost V 3 bases and J 6 bases; bases outside gene matches: 5. This CDR3 region has 14 residues. Germline CDR1 reads MNHEY; CDR2 reads SMNVEV (reference sequence). CDR3 sequence (DNA): TGTGCCAGCAGTTTGCGACAGGGTCCTCAGCCCCAGCATTTT. It translates to CASSLRQGPQPQHF.

This clone came up a few times. The V call is TRBV5-8, the J call TRBJ1-6; 8 bases map to TRBD1. V gave up 4 bases and J gave up 11 bases; unmatched junction bases: 8. This CDR3 is 14 amino acids long. The germline gives CDR1 SGHTS, CDR2 YDEGEE. CDR3 residues: CASSLGQGGPPLHF. CDR3 nucleotides: TGTGCCAGCAGCCTCGGACAGGGAGGTCCACCCCTCCACTTT.

The V gene is TRBV5-1, the J gene TRBJ2-2, with no clear D. Trimming pared 0 bases from V and 2 bases from J, leaving 5 bases between. Germline V gives CDR1 SGHRS, CDR2 YFSETQ. This CDR3 has 14 residues. The CDR3, as DNA: TGCGCCAGCAGCTTGGCACTCAACACCGGGGAGCTGTTTTTT. Residues: CASSLALNTGELFF.

This clone was seen a handful of times. The chain employs TRBV19 and TRBJ1-4, with TRBD1 identical over 7 bases. Germline V CDR1 and CDR2: LNHDA, SQIVND (reference sequence). V lost 7 bases and J lost 7; bases outside the gene matches: 15. The CDR3 loop spans 16 amino acids. This CDR3 reads CASTGGGARGSEKLFF. The CDR3 nucleotides read TGTGCCAGTACAGGAGGGGGCGCCAGGGGGAGTGAAAAACTGTTTTTT. Using reference TRBV19 and TRBJ1-4 for the parts outside the CDR3, the full variable domain is DGGITQSPKYLFRKEGQNVTLSCEQNLNHDAMYWYRQDPGQGLRLIYYSQIVNDFQKGDIAEGYSVSREKKESFPLTVTSAQKNPTAFYLCASTGGGARGSEKLFFGSGTQLSVL.

The chain carries TRBV20-1 and TRBJ2-5, with 8 bases lining up with TRBD2. The CDR3 is 14 residues long. The V gene's germline CDR1 is DFQATT and CDR2 SNEGSKA (reference sequence). V lost 3 bases, J lost 5 bases, and 8 bases stayed unmatched. The CDR3 nucleotides read TGCAGTGCTAGTAGCGGGGTGGGAGGGGAGACCCAGTACTTC. Translated, it gives CSASSGVGGETQYF.

The chain links TRBV5-1 to TRBJ2-2; no firm D call. The germline V gene encodes CDR1 SGHRS and CDR2 YFSETQ. This CDR3 spans 17 amino acids. V dropped 0 bases and J dropped 0 bases, with 12 bases sitting between them. CDR3 residues: CASSLGPLAANTGELFF. The CDR3 bases are TGCGCCAGCAGCTTGGGTCCTTTAGCCGCGAACACCGGGGAGCTGTTTTTT.